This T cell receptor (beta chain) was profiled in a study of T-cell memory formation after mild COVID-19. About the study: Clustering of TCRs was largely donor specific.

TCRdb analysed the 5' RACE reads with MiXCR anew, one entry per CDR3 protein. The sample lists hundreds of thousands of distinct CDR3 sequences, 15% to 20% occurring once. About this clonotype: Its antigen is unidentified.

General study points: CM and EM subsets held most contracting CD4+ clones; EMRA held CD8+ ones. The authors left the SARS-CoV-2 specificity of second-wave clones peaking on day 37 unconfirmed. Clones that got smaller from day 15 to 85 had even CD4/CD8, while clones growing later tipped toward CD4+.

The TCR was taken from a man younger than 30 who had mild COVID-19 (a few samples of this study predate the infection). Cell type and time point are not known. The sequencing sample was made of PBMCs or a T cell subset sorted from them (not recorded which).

As DNA, the CDR3 is TGTGCCAGCAGTTTCTCCCCATACTCCTACGAGCAGTACGTC. This gives the protein CASSFSPYSYEQYV. V is TRBV27 and J is TRBJ2-7, with D hard to call. The CDR3 extends over 14 amino acids. The germline V gene encodes CDR1 MNHEY and CDR2 SMNVEV (reference sequence). V lost 3 bases and J 0 bases, leaving 9 bases between the germline ends.